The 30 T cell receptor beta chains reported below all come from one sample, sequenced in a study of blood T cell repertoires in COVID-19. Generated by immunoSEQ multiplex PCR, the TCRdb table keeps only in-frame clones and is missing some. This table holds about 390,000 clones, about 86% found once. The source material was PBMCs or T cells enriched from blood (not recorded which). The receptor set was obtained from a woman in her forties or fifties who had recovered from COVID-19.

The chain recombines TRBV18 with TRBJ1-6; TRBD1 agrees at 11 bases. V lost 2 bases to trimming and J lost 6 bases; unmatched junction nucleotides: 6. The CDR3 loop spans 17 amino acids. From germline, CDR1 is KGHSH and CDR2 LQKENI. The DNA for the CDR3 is TGTGCCAGCTCACCAACCGGGACAGGGGGTAGTAATTCACCCCTCCACTTT. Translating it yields CASSPTGTGGSNSPLHF.

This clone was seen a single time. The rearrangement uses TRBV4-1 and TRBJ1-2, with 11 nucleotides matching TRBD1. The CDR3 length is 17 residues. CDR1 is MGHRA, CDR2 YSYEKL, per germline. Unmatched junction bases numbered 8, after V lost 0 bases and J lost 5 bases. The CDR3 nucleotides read TGCGCCAGCAGCCAAGATCCGGGGGACAGGGGGTTTTATGGCTACACCTTC. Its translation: CASSQDPGDRGFYGYTF.

The CDR3 coding sequence is TGTGCCAGCAGCTTGGGCAGGACTGAAGCTTTCTTT. Protein: CASSLGRTEAFF. This chain connects TRBV5-6 to TRBJ1-1; D is unresolved. The CDR3 is made up of 12 amino acids. The V end was cut by 0 bases, the J end by 5 bases, with 5 bases between. Looked up from germline, CDR1 is SGHDT and CDR2 is YYEEEE.

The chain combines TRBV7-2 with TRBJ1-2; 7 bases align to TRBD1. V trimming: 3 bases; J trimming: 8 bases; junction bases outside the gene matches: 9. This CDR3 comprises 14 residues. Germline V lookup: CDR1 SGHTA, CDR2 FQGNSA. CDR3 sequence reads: CASSFLGQPQGYTF. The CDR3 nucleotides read TGTGCCAGCAGCTTCTTGGGACAGCCCCAGGGCTACACCTTC.

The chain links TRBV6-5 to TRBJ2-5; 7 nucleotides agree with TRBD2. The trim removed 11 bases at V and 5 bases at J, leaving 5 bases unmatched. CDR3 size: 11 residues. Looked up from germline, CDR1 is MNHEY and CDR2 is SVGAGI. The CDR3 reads CASLGGETQYF. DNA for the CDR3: TGTGCCTCCCTGGGGGGGGAGACCCAGTACTTC.

Here the CDR3 reads CASSGSVYNEQFF. The CDR3, as DNA: TGCGCCAGCAGCGGGAGTGTCTACAATGAGCAGTTCTTC. The J gene is TRBJ2-1, the V gene TRBV4-1; a weak D match, TRBD2 (5 bases). Trimming shortened V by 5 bases and J by 3 bases, and 8 bases separated the two germline ends. The CDR3 spans 13 residues. The germline V gene has CDR1 MGHRA and CDR2 YSYEKL.

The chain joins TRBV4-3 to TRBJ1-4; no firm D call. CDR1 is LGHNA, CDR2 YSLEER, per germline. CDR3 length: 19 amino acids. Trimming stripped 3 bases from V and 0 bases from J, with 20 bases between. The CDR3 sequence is CASSHRKEGRTATNEKLFF. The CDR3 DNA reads TGCGCCAGCAGCCACAGAAAGGAGGGAAGAACCGCAACTAATGAAAAACTGTTTTTT.

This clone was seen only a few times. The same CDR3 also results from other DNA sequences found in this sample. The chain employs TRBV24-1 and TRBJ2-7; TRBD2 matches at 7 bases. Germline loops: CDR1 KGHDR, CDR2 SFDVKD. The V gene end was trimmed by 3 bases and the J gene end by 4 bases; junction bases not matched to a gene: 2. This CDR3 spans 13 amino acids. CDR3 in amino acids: CATSDGGGYEQYF. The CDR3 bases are TGTGCCACCAGTGATGGGGGGGGGTACGAGCAGTACTTC.

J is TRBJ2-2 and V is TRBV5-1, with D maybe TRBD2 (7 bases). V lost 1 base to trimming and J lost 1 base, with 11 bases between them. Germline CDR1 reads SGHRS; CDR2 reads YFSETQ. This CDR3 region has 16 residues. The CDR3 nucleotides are TGCGCCAGCAGCTTGTCGGGGGGACAGAACACCGGGGAGCTGTTTTTT. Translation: CASSLSGGQNTGELFF.

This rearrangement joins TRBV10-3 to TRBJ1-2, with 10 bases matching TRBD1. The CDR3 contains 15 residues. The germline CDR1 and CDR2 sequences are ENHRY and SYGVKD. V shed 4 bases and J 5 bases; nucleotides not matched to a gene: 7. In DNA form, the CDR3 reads TGTGCCATCAGTGCGGAGGACAGGGGGGAATATGGCTACACCTTC. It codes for CAISAEDRGEYGYTF.

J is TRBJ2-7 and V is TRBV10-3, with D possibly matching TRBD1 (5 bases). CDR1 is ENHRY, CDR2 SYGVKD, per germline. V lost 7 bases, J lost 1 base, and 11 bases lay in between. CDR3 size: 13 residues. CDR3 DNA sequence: TGTGCCATCAAGCAGGGCGATTCCTACGAGCAGTACTTC. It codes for CAIKQGDSYEQYF.

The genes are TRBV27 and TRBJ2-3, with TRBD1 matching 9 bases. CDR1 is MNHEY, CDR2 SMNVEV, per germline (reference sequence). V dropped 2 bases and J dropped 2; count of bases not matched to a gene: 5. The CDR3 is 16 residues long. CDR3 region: CASSLSRTGVTDTQYF. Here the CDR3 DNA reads TGTGCCAGCAGTTTAAGCCGGACAGGGGTCACAGATACGCAGTATTTT.

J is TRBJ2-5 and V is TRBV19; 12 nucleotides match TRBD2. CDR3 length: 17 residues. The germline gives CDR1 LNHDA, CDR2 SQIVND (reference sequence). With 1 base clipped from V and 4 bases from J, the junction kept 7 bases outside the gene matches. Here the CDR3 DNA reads TGTGCCAGTAGTATAGGACTAGCGGGGGTCATGGGAGAGACCCAGTACTTC. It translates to CASSIGLAGVMGETQYF.

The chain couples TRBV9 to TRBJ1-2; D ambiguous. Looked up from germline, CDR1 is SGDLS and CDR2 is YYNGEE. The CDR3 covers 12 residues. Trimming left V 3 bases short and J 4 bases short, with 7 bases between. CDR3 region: CASSEHTYGYTF. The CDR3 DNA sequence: TGTGCCAGCAGCGAACATACCTATGGCTACACCTTC.

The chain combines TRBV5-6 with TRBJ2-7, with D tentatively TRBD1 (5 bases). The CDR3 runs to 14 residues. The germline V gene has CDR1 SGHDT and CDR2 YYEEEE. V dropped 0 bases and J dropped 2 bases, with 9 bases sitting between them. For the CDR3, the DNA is TGTGCCAGCAGCTTGGTACAGGATACCTACGAGCAGTACTTC. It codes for CASSLVQDTYEQYF.

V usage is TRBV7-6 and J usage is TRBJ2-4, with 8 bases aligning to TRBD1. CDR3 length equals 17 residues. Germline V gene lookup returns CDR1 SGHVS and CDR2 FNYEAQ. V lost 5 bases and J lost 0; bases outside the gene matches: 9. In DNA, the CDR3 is TGTGCCAGCAGCCCCGGGGGAGACAGGGGAGCCAAAAACATTCAGTACTTC. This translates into CASSPGGDRGAKNIQYF.

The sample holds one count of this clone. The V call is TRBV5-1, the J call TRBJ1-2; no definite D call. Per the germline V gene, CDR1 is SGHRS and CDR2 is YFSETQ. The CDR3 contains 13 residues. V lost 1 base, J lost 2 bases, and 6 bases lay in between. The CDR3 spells CASSLSQNYGYTF. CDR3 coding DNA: TGCGCCAGCAGCTTGAGTCAGAACTATGGCTACACCTTC.

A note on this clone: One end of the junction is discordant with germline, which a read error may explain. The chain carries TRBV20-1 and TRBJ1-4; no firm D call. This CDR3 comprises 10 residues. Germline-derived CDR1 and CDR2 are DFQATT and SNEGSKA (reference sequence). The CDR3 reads CSATKEKLFF. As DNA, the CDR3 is TGCAGTGCTACTAAAGAAAAACTGTTTTTT.

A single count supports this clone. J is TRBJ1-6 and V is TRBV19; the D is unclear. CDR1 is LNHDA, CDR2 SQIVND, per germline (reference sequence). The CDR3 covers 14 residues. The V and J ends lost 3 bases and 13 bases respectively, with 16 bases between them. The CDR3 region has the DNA TGTGCCAGTAGTATTCAAACAGTCGCTAGCCCCCTCCACTTT. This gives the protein CASSIQTVASPLHF.

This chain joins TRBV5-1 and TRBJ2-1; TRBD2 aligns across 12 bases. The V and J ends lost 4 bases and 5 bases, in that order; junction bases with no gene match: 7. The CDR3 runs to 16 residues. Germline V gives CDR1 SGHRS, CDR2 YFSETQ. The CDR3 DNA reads TGCGCCAGCAGCGCACCGACTAGCGGGGGTAACAATGAGCAGTTCTTC. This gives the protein CASSAPTSGGNNEQFF. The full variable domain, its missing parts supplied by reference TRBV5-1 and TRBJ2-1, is KAGVTQTPRYLIKTRGQQVTLSCSPISGHRSVSWYQQTPGQGLQFLFEYFSETQRNKGNFPGRFSGRQFSNSRSEMNVSTLELGDSALYLCASSAPTSGGNNEQFFGPGTRLTVL.

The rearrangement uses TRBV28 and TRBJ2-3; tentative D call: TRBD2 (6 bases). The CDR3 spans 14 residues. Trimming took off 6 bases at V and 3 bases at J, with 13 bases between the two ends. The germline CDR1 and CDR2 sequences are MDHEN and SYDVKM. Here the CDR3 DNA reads TGTGCCAGCAGGCAGGGACTTAGTACAGATACGCAGTATTTT. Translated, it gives CASRQGLSTDTQYF.

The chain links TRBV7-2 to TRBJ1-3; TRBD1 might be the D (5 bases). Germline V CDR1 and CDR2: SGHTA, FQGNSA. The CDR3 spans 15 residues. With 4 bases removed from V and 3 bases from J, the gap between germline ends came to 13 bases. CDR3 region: CASSSSGGYGNTIYF. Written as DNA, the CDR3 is TGTGCCAGCAGCTCTAGCGGGGGGTATGGAAACACCATATATTTT.

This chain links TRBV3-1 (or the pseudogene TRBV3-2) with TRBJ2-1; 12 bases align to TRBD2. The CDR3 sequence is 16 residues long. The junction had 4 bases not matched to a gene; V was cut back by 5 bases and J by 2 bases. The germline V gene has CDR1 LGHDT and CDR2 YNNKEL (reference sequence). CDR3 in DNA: TGTGCCAGCAGCACCCTAGCGGGGGGGGCCTACAATGAGCAGTTCTTC. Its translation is CASSTLAGGAYNEQFF.

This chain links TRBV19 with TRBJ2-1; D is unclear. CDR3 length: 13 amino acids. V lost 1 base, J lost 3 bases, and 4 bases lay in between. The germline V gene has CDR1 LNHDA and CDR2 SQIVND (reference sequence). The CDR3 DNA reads TGTGCCAGTAGTATAGTACTCTACAATGAGCAGTTCTTC. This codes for CASSIVLYNEQFF. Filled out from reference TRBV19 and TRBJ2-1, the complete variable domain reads DGGITQSPKYLFRKEGQNVTLSCEQNLNHDAMYWYRQDPGQGLRLIYYSQIVNDFQKGDIAEGYSVSREKKESFPLTVTSAQKNPTAFYLCASSIVLYNEQFFGPGTRLTVL.

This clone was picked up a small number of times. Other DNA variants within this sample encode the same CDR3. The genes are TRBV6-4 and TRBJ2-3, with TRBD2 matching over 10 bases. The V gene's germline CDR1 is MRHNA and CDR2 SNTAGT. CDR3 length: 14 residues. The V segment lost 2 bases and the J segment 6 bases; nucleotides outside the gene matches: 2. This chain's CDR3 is CASSDSGGADTQYF. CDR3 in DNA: TGTGCCAGCAGTGACAGCGGGGGGGCCGATACGCAGTATTTT.

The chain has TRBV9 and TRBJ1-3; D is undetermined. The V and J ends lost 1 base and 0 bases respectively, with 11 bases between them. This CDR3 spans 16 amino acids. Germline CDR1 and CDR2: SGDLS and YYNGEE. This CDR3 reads CASSVLGSGSGNTIYF. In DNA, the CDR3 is TGTGCCAGCAGCGTACTGGGTTCAGGCTCTGGAAACACCATATATTTT.

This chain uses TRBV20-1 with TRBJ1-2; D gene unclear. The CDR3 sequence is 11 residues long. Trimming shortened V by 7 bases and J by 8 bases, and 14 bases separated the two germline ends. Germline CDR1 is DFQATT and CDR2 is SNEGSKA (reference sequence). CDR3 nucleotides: TGCAGTGTTTATCGCGCAGGCGGCTACACCTTC. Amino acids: CSVYRAGGYTF.

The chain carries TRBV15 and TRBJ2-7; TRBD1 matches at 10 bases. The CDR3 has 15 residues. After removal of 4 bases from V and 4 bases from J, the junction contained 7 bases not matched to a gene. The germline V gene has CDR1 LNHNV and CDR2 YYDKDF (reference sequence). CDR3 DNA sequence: TGTGCCACCAGCATTGACAGGGGGCTTTTATACGAGCAGTACTTC. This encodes CATSIDRGLLYEQYF.

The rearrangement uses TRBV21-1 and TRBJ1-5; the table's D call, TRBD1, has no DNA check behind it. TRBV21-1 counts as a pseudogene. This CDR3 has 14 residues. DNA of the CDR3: TGTGCCCCTCTGGCAGGGGCGAGCAATCAGCCCCAGCATTTT. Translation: CAPLAGASNQPQHF.

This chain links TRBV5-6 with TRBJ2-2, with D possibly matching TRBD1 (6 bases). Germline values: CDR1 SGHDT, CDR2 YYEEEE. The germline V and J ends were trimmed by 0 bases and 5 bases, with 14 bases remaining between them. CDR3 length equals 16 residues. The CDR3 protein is CASSLVGTLKTGELFF. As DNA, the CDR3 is TGTGCCAGCAGCTTGGTCGGGACATTGAAGACCGGGGAGCTGTTTTTT.